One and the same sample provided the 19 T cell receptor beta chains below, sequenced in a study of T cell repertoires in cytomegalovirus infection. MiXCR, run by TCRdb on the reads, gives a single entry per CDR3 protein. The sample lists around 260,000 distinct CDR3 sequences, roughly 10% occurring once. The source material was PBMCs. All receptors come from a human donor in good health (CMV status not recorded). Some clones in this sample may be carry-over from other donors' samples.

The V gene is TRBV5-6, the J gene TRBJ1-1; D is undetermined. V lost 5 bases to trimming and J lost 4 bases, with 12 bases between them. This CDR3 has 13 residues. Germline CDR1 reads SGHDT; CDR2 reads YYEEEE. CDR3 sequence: CASSRKVGTEAFF. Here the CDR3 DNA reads TGTGCCAGCAGTAGGAAGGTCGGCACTGAAGCTTTCTTT. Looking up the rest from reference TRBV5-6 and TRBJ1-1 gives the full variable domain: DAGVTQSPTHLIKTRGQQVTLRCSPKSGHDTVSWYQQALGQGPQFIFQYYEEEERQRGNFPDRFSGHQFPNYSSELNVNALLLGDSALYLCASSRKVGTEAFFGQGTRLTVV.

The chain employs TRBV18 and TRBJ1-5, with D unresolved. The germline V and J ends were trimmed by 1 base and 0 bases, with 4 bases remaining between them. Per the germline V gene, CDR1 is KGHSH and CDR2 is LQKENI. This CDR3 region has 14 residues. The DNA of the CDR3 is TGTGCCAGCTCACCACAGAGTAGCAATCAGCCCCAGCATTTT. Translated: CASSPQSSNQPQHF.

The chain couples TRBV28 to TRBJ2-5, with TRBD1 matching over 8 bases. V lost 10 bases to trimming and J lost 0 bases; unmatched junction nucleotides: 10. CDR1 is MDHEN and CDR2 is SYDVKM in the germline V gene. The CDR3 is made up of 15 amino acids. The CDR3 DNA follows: TGTGCCACCCAACAGGGGGGTGCATACCAAGAGACCCAGTACTTC. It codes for CATQQGGAYQETQYF.

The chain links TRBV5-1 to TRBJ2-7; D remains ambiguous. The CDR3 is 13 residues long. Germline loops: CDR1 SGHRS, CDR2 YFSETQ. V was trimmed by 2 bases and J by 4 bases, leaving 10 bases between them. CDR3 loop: CASSLPDGYEQYF. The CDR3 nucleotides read TGCGCCAGCAGCTTACCGGACGGATACGAGCAGTACTTC.

CDR3 in amino acids: CSLRTGGDEQFF. The DNA of the CDR3 is TGCAGCTTACGGACAGGGGGCGATGAGCAGTTCTTC. The J gene is TRBJ2-1, the V gene TRBV29-1, with TRBD1 matching over 11 bases. The CDR3 totals 12 residues. Germline V gene data show CDR1 as SQVTM and CDR2 as ANQGSEA. Trimming at V came to 8 bases and at J to 8 bases, leaving 5 bases not matched to a gene.

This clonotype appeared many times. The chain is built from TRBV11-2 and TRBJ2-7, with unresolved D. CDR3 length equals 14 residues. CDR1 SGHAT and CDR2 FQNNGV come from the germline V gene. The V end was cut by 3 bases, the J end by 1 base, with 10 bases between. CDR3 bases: TGTGCCAGCAGCTTCACAGACGCATCCTACGAGCAGTACTTC. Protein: CASSFTDASYEQYF. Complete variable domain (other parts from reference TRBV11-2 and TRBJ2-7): EAGVAQSPRYKIIEKRQSVAFWCNPISGHATLYWYQQILGQGPKLLIQFQNNGVVDDSQLPKDRFSAERLKGVDSTLKIQPAKLEDSAVYLCASSFTDASYEQYFGPGTRLTVT.

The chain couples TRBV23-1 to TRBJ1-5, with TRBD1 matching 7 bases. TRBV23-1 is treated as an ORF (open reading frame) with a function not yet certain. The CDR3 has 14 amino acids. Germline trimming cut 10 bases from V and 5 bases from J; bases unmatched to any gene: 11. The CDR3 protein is CATDTGEGHQPQHF. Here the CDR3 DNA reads TGCGCCACCGATACAGGGGAAGGGCATCAGCCCCAGCATTTT.

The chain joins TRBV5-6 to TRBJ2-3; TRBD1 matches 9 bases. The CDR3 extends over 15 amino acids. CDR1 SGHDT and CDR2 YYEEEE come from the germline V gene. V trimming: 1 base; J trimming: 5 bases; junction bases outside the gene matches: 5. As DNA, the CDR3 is TGTGCCAGCAGCTTGACAGGGGGCCCGCGAGATACGCAGTATTTT. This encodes CASSLTGGPRDTQYF.

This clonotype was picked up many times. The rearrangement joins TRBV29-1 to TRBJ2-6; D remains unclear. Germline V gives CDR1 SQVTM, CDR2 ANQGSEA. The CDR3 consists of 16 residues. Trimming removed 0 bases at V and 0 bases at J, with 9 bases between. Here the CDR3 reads CSVEDPTGSGANVLTF. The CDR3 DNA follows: TGCAGCGTTGAAGATCCGACGGGCTCTGGGGCCAACGTCCTGACTTTC. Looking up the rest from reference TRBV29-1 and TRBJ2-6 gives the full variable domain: SAVISQKPSRDICQRGTSLTIQCQVDSQVTMMFWYRQQPGQSLTLIATANQGSEATYESGFVIDKFPISRPNLTFSTLTVSNMSPEDSSIYLCSVEDPTGSGANVLTFGAGSRLTVL.

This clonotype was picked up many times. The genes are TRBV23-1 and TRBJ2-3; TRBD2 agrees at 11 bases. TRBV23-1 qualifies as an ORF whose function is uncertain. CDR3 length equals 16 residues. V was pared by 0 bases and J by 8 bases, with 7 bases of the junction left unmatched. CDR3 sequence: CASSQSDASGRPTQYF. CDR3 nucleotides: TGCGCCAGCAGTCAATCTGATGCTAGCGGGAGGCCTACGCAGTATTTT.

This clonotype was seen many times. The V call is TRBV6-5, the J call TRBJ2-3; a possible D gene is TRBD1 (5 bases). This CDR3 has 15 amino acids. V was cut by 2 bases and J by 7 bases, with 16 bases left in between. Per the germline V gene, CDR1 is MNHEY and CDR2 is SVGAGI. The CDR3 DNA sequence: TGTGCCAGCAGTTACGGTAGGGGCCAACGCCATACGCAGTATTTT. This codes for CASSYGRGQRHTQYF.

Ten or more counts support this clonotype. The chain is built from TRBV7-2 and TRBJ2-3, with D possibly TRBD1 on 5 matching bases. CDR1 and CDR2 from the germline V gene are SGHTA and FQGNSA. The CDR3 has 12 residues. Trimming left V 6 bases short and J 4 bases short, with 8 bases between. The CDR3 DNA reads TGTGCCAGCAGAGGGGCGCCAGATACGCAGTATTTT. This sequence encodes CASRGAPDTQYF.

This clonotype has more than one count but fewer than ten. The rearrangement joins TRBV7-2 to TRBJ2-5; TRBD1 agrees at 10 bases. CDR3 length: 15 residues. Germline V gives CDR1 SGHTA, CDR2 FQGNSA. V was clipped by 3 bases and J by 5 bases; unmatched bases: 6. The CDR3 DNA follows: TGTGCCAGCAGCTTGACAGGGGGCGGGAGGGAGACCCAGTACTTC. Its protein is CASSLTGGGRETQYF.

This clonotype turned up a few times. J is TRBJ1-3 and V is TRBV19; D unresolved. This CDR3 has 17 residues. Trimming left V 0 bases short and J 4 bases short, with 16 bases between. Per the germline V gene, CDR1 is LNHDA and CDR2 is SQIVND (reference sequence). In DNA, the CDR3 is TGTGCCAGTAGTATAGACTCCAGGAGGATCGGGGGAAACACCATATATTTT. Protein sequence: CASSIDSRRIGGNTIYF.

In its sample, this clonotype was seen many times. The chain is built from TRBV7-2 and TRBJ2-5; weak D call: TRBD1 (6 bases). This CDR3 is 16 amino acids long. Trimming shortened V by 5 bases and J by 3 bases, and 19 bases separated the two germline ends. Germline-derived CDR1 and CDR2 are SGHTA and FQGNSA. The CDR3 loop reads CASSRPGTQVKETQYF. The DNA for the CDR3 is TGTGCCAGCAGCCGTCCCGGGACACAAGTGAAAGAGACCCAGTACTTC.

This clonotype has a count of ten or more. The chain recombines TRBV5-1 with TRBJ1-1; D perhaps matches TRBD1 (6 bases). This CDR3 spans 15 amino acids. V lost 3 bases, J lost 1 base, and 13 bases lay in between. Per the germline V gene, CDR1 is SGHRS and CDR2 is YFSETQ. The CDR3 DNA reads TGCGCCAGCAGCTATGGCGGGACATCGAACACTGAAGCTTTCTTT. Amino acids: CASSYGGTSNTEAFF. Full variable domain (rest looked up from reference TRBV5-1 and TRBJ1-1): KAGVTQTPRYLIKTRGQQVTLSCSPISGHRSVSWYQQTPGQGLQFLFEYFSETQRNKGNFPGRFSGRQFSNSRSEMNVSTLELGDSALYLCASSYGGTSNTEAFFGQGTRLTVV.

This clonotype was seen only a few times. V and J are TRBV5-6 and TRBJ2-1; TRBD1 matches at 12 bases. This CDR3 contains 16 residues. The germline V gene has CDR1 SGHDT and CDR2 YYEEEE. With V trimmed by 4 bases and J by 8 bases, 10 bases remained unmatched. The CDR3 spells CASSLPGTGGFDEQFF. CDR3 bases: TGTGCCAGCAGCCTCCCCGGGACAGGGGGCTTCGATGAGCAGTTCTTC. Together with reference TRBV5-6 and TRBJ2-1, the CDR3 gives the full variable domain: DAGVTQSPTHLIKTRGQQVTLRCSPKSGHDTVSWYQQALGQGPQFIFQYYEEEERQRGNFPDRFSGHQFPNYSSELNVNALLLGDSALYLCASSLPGTGGFDEQFFGPGTRLTVL.

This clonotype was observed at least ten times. The CDR3 spells CASTGRRRNTEAFF. CDR3 DNA sequence: TGTGCCAGCACGGGACGTCGGAGGAACACTGAAGCTTTCTTT. The chain combines TRBV6-2 or TRBV6-3 with TRBJ1-1, with D possibly being TRBD1 (5 bases). V was pared by 7 bases and J by 1 base, with 13 bases between. This CDR3 comprises 14 residues. Germline V gives CDR1 MNHEY, CDR2 SVGEGT.

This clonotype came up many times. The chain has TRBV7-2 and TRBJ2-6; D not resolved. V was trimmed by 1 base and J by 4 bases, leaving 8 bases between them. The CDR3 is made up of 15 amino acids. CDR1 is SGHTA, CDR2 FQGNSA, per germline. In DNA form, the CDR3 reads TGTGCCAGCAGCTTAGATTCTGGCGGGGCCAACGTCCTGACTTTC. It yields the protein CASSLDSGGANVLTF.